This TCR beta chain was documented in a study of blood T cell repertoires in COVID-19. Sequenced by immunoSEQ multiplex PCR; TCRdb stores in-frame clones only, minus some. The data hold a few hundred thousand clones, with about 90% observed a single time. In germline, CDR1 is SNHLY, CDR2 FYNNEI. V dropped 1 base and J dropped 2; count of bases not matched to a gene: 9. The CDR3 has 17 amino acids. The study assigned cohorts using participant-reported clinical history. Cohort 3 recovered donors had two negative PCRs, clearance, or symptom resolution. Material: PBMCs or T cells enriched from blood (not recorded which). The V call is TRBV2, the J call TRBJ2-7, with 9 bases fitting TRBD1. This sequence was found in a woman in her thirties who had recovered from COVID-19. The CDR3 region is CASSEGKSGTGPYEQYF. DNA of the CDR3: TGTGCCAGCAGTGAAGGGAAGTCCGGGACAGGGCCCTACGAGCAGTACTTC.